The TCR beta chain described here comes from a study of T-cell reconstitution after alpha-beta-depleted transplantation in children (dated by TCRdb to about 2016). Some background on the complete study: Using TCR repertoire profiling, the study followed T-cell immune reconstitution in a quantitative way in children after TCRalphabeta/CD19-depleted allogeneic hematopoietic cell transplantation.

V is pared back by 4 bases and J by 9 bases, with 10 bases lying between the germline termini. The CDR3 numbers 12 residues from cysteine through phenylalanine. CDR3 DNA only is kept here, 36 bases in frame from base 1. The germline V gene gives CDR1 as SGDLS and CDR2 as YYNGEE. This clonotype was seen repeatedly, ten times or more. Its recognized antigen is unknown. Base qualities are not provided; no much larger clone lies one nucleotide away. Library generation was performed with PCR. TCRdb shows the sequencer as Illumina HiSeq 2500. TCR libraries were prepared with molecular barcoding, using unique molecular identifiers to normalize TCRbeta repertoire quantification. TCRdb passed the public sequencing reads through fastp at Q25 and MiXCR, retaining productive beta sequences. Rows matching on CDR3 protein sequence are summarized as one entry with the most common DNA and genes. Within this sample are about 600,000 distinct CDR3 sequences, with 10% to 13% of them counted one time only. Together, the top ten hold 4% to 5% of the sample.

Recombination connected TRBV9 to TRBJ2-2; matching of 5 bases hints at TRBD1 as the D gene. The clonotype originates from a human donor who donated a stem cell graft to a child with acute myeloid leukemia. The input for sequencing was PBMCs from the stem cell graft donor, taken from the stem cell graft. The sequenced DNA is TGTGCCAGCAGCCTCCTGGGGCGGGAGCTGTTTTTT. The encoded protein is CASSLLGRELFF.